Listed below are T cell receptor beta chains from one sample, sequenced in a study of blood T cell repertoires in COVID-19. Produced via immunoSEQ multiplex PCR; TCRdb's table is partial and in-frame only. Among 90,000 to 150,000 clones listed, about 80% were seen once. The sequencing sample was made of peripheral blood. The origin of the receptors is a man between 65 and 79 years old with acute or convalescent COVID-19. Each CDR3 is given with its conserved first and last residue. D genes are given only for firm matches. Expanded clones get a size class; other rows say once, few or many, or leave the size out.

abundance,d_gene,v_gene,j_gene,CDR3nt,CDR3aa
-,-,TRBV20-1,TRBJ2-7,TGCAGTGCTAGTGCAAGGGGGCGCGGGGACGAGCAGTACTTC,CSASARGRGDEQYF
few,TRBD1,TRBV5-4,TRBJ1-4,TGTGCCAGCAGCCGACAGGGCTATAATGAAAAACTGTTTTTT,CASSRQGYNEKLFF
-,TRBD2,TRBV30,TRBJ2-7,TGTGCCTCGAAAGGACTAGCGGCCTACGAGCAGTACTTC,CASKGLAAYEQYF
-,-,TRBV9,TRBJ1-5,TGTGCCAGCAGCGTAGAGGGGTATAGCAATCAGCCCCAGCATTTT,CASSVEGYSNQPQHF
-,-,TRBV29-1,TRBJ1-3,TGCAGCGTTGAAGATCTCTTTAGAAACACCATATATTTT,CSVEDLFRNTIYF
-,-,TRBV5-1,TRBJ2-6,TGCGCCAGCAGCTTGGAGAGGCCCGGGGCCAACGTCCTGACTTTC,CASSLERPGANVLTF
-,-,TRBV12-5,TRBJ2-7,TGTGCTAGTGGTTTGGTAACAATACCAGGCGAGCAGTACTTC,CASGLVTIPGEQYF
-,-,TRBV2,TRBJ1-5,TGTGCCAGCAGCGGGGGATTTAACAATCAGCCCCAGCATTTT,CASSGGFNNQPQHF
-,TRBD1,TRBV7-7,TRBJ2-3,TGTGCCAGCAGCCGGGACAGGGCTACAGATACGCAGTATTTT,CASSRDRATDTQYF
-,TRBD1,TRBV9,TRBJ2-7,TGTGCCAGCAGCGTAGATCTGGACAGGGGCTACGAGCAGTACTTC,CASSVDLDRGYEQYF
-,TRBD2,TRBV27,TRBJ2-7,TGTGCCAGCAGTTTATGGGCTAGCGGAACCTCTAGGTACGAGCAGTACTTC,CASSLWASGTSRYEQYF
-,-,TRBV30,TRBJ1-1,TGTGCCTGGAGGGGTAGGGGGGGGATGAACACTGAAGCTTTCTTT,CAWRGRGGMNTEAFF
-,TRBD2,TRBV18,TRBJ2-3,TGTGCCAGTGCACTAGCGGGGAGTAGGGATACGCAGTATTTT,CASALAGSRDTQYF
-,-,TRBV10-2,TRBJ2-7,TGCGCCGTGGGACAAGACTACGAGCAGTACTTC,CAVGQDYEQYF
-,-,TRBV4-2,TRBJ2-1,-,CASSQEGAVGSGTTSKEFF
-,TRBD2,TRBV7-2,TRBJ2-3,TGTGCCAGCAGCTCACTAGCGGGCCCAGATACGCAGTATTTT,CASSSLAGPDTQYF
once,-,TRBV4-1,TRBJ1-1,TGCGCCAGCAGCAGTAGGCGGGACACTGAAGCTTTCTTT,CASSSRRDTEAFF
-,-,TRBV9,TRBJ1-2,TGTGCCAGCAGCGAGGGGAACAGGGACAACTATGGCTACACCTTC,CASSEGNRDNYGYTF
-,TRBD1,TRBV7-2,TRBJ1-4,TGTGCCAGCAGCTTAGGGCAGGGGGCTGAAAAACTGTTTTTT,CASSLGQGAEKLFF
-,-,TRBV7-2,TRBJ2-6,TGTGCCAGCAGCCCCGAGGTCTACTCTGGGGCCAACGTCCTGACTTTC,CASSPEVYSGANVLTF
few,-,TRBV29-1,TRBJ2-7,TGCAGCGGGTGGAGGGGAACCTACGAGCAGTACTTC,CSGWRGTYEQYF
-,-,TRBV2,TRBJ1-4,TGTGCCAGCAGGGGCCCAGGTGAAAAACTGTTTTTT,CASRGPGEKLFF
-,-,TRBV5-6,TRBJ2-7,TGTGCCAGCAGCTTAGGAGGCGGCTCCTACGAGCAGTACTTC,CASSLGGGSYEQYF
many,-,TRBV11-3,TRBJ2-1,TGTGCCAGCAGCGGGACAAACTCCTACAATGAGCAGTTCTTC,CASSGTNSYNEQFF
-,-,TRBV5-8,TRBJ1-5,TGTGCCAGCAGCTTTTGGGCCAACCCTGGGCCCCAGCATTTT,CASSFWANPGPQHF
-,TRBD1,TRBV19,TRBJ1-2,TGTGCCAGTAGTTCTACCTCCGGGACAGTAGATGGCTACACCTTC,CASSSTSGTVDGYTF
-,-,TRBV28,TRBJ1-1,TGTGCCAGCAGTCCGTCCCGAGGAGCCACTGAAGCTTTCTTT,CASSPSRGATEAFF
-,TRBD1,TRBV9,TRBJ2-7,TGTGCCAGCAGCGTAGCGGGGACAGGGACCTACGAGCAGTACTTC,CASSVAGTGTYEQYF
few,TRBD1,TRBV28,TRBJ1-1,TGTGCCAGCAGTTTTTTGGGGGGACAGACGGACACTGAAGCTTTCTTT,CASSFLGGQTDTEAFF
-,-,TRBV7-2,TRBJ2-7,TGTGCCAGCAGCTTAGTTTTATCCCCGGTCTACGAGCAGTACTTC,CASSLVLSPVYEQYF
-,TRBD1,TRBV28,TRBJ2-2,TGTGCCAGCAGAAAAGGGACAGCGAACACCGGGGAGCTGTTTTTT,CASRKGTANTGELFF
-,-,TRBV6-5,TRBJ2-7,TGTGCCAGCAGTTACACGGTGGGAGCCCTCTACGAGCAGTACTTC,CASSYTVGALYEQYF
-,-,TRBV5-4,TRBJ1-1,TGTGCCAGCAGCTTGGCCCGGCAGGCCAGCACTGAAGCTTTCTTT,CASSLARQASTEAFF
-,-,TRBV30,TRBJ1-6,TGTGCCTGGGGGAGGACAGTCCTGGATAATTCACCCCTCCACTTT,CAWGRTVLDNSPLHF
-,TRBD2,TRBV5-1,TRBJ2-6,TGCGCCAGCGGCCCGGGAGGGACTGGGGCCAACGTCCTGACTTTC,CASGPGGTGANVLTF
-,-,TRBV18,TRBJ2-5,TGTGCCAGCTCACCGCGAACAGGGAGCCAAGAGACCCAGTACTTC,CASSPRTGSQETQYF
-,TRBD2,TRBV4-2,TRBJ2-5,TGTGCCAGCAGCCAGGGCGGGGGGTACCAAGAGACCCAGTACTTC,CASSQGGGYQETQYF
few,-,TRBV28,TRBJ1-1,TGTGCCAGCAGTTCCCCAGGGAAGTACACTGAAGCTTTCTTT,CASSSPGKYTEAFF
-,-,TRBV19,TRBJ2-7,TGTGCCAGTAGCCGCCCAGGGGAGCAGTACTTC,CASSRPGEQYF
-,-,TRBV10-3,TRBJ2-6,TGTGCCATCAGTGGGACTCAGCCCCCTGGGGCCAACGTCCTGACTTTC,CAISGTQPPGANVLTF
-,TRBD2,TRBV29-1,TRBJ2-1,TGCAGCGTTCACGGGACTAGCGTGCACAATGAGCAGTTCTTC,CSVHGTSVHNEQFF
-,TRBD1,TRBV9,TRBJ1-4,TGTGCCAGCAGCTCCGACAGGGGCCGAGAAAAACTGTTTTTT,CASSSDRGREKLFF
-,TRBD2,TRBV4-1,TRBJ2-7,TGCGCCAGCAGCCGGACTAGCGGAACCTCCTACGAGCAGTACTTC,CASSRTSGTSYEQYF
-,-,TRBV6-2/TRBV6-3,TRBJ1-1,TGTGCCAGCAGTCGCCAGGATGAAGCTTTCTTT,CASSRQDEAFF